The 20 T cell receptor beta chains below come from one sample, sequenced in a study of response to subunit inactivated influenza vaccine. MiXCR, applied by TCRdb to the RT-PCR reads, yields one record per CDR3 protein. Of about 520,000 distinct CDR3 sequences in the sample, about 7.2% are singletons; the top ten hold roughly 14%. Here the sequenced sample was PBMCs from blood, taken about 24 months after vaccination. The receptors originated from a man aged 50-75 years who received an inactivated influenza vaccine.

This clonotype was counted at least ten times. The gene calls are TRBV29-1 and TRBJ2-7, with 8 bases aligning to TRBD1. Germline assignment: CDR1 SQVTM and CDR2 ANQGSEA. The CDR3 is 13 residues long. Losses at the gene ends were 4 bases for V and 0 bases for J; bases not matched to a gene: 2. For the CDR3, the DNA is TGCAGCGTTGGACAGGGGCGCTCCTACGAGCAGTACTTC. As protein: CSVGQGRSYEQYF.

In this sample, this clonotype turned up many times. The chain has TRBV30 and TRBJ2-3; 8 bases match TRBD2. Unmatched junction bases numbered 10, after V lost 0 bases and J lost 2 bases. This CDR3 is 17 amino acids long. Germline CDR1 reads GTSNPN; CDR2 reads SVGIG (reference sequence). CDR3 loop: CAWSVLRTSPHTDTQYF. The CDR3, as DNA: TGTGCCTGGAGTGTACTCAGGACTAGCCCACACACAGATACGCAGTATTTT.

The table lists this clonotype with a few counts. In DNA, the CDR3 is TGCAGCGTTGGACATGGGTTGGGGGCCAACGTCCTGACTTTC. It yields the protein CSVGHGLGANVLTF. V usage is TRBV29-1 and J usage is TRBJ2-6; D is unclear. Germline V CDR1 and CDR2: SQVTM, ANQGSEA. This CDR3 comprises 14 residues. V dropped 4 bases and J dropped 4 bases, with 11 bases sitting between them. The variable domain in full, with the rest retrieved from reference TRBV29-1 and TRBJ2-6, is SAVISQKPSRDICQRGTSLTIQCQVDSQVTMMFWYRQQPGQSLTLIATANQGSEATYESGFVIDKFPISRPNLTFSTLTVSNMSPEDSSIYLCSVGHGLGANVLTFGAGSRLTVL.

In its sample, this clonotype was seen many times. The chain recombines TRBV11-2 with TRBJ2-5; 10 positions match TRBD2. The CDR3 contains 17 residues. Germline V CDR1 and CDR2: SGHAT, FQNNGV. With V trimmed by 5 bases and J by 2 bases, 11 bases remained unmatched. The CDR3 protein is CASSLGPLAGEQETQYF. The CDR3 nucleotides are TGTGCCAGCAGCCTGGGTCCTCTAGCGGGGGAACAAGAGACCCAGTACTTC.

The chain carries TRBV6-1 and TRBJ2-7; 7 bases line up with TRBD2. This CDR3 has 13 residues. CDR1 is MNHNS and CDR2 is SASEGT in the germline V gene. The V and J ends lost 6 bases and 4 bases, in that order; junction bases with no gene match: 6. In DNA form, the CDR3 reads TGTGCCAGCAGCACGGGGGGATGGTACGAGCAGTACTTC. Protein product: CASSTGGWYEQYF.

The chain couples TRBV10-2 to TRBJ2-2; D is ambiguous. V lost 7 bases and J lost 4, with 13 bases in between. CDR1 is WSHSY, CDR2 SAAADI, per germline. This CDR3 has 14 residues. This chain's CDR3 is CASTESPVTGELFF. The CDR3 DNA sequence: TGCGCCAGCACTGAATCCCCAGTCACCGGGGAGCTGTTTTTT.

This clonotype was observed a handful of times. The chain employs TRBV5-8 and TRBJ2-5, with 9 nucleotides matching TRBD1. The germline gives CDR1 SGHTS, CDR2 YDEGEE. CDR3 length: 14 residues. J gave up 4 bases and V 4 bases, and 5 bases lay outside the gene matches. The CDR3 spells CASSRGTGSETQYF. CDR3 nucleotide sequence: TGTGCCAGCAGCCGCGGGACAGGGTCAGAGACCCAGTACTTC.

This clonotype was picked up many times. V is TRBV12-3 or TRBV12-4 and J is TRBJ2-5, with 15 nucleotides matching TRBD2. This CDR3 spans 16 amino acids. V was clipped by 2 bases and J by 4 bases; unmatched bases: 2. CDR3 amino acids: CASSLMGLAGGETQYF. CDR3 sequence (DNA): TGTGCCAGCAGTTTAATGGGACTAGCGGGAGGAGAGACCCAGTACTTC.

V and J are TRBV11-2 and TRBJ2-3; the match to TRBD2 covers 14 bases. Germline trimming cut 0 bases from V and 4 bases from J; bases unmatched to any gene: 6. Germline V CDR1 and CDR2: SGHAT, FQNNGV. This CDR3 comprises 18 residues. This CDR3 reads CASSLEGLAGVRSDTQYF. In DNA form, the CDR3 reads TGTGCCAGCAGCTTAGAGGGACTAGCGGGAGTCCGGTCAGATACGCAGTATTTT.

A few counts support this clonotype. The chain has TRBV6-5 and TRBJ2-7, with D possibly matching TRBD1 (5 bases). The CDR3 consists of 15 residues. The ends were cut back, 4 bases at V and 3 bases at J, with 16 bases in the middle. The germline CDR1 and CDR2 sequences are MNHEY and SVGAGI. CDR3 loop: CASSLSAGSIYEQYF. The DNA of the CDR3 is TGTGCCAGCAGTTTATCGGCAGGGTCCATCTACGAGCAGTACTTC.

The V call is TRBV9, the J call TRBJ2-1; TRBD2 matches at 10 bases. Germline CDR1 is SGDLS and CDR2 is YYNGEE. CDR3 length: 15 amino acids. The junction had 10 bases not matched to a gene; V was cut back by 4 bases and J by 9 bases. CDR3 sequence reads: CASSHLDSSGSEQFF. CDR3 coding DNA: TGTGCCAGCAGCCATCTGGATTCTAGCGGGAGTGAGCAGTTCTTC.

In its sample, this clonotype was seen a few times. The V gene is TRBV3-1, the J gene TRBJ2-5, with TRBD1 as a possible D gene (5 bases). V was cut by 4 bases and J by 2 bases, with 14 bases left in between. CDR3 length: 15 amino acids. In germline, CDR1 is LGHDT, CDR2 YNNKEL (reference sequence). CDR3 region: CASSPFGATQETQYF. The CDR3 nucleotides read TGTGCCAGCAGCCCATTTGGGGCTACACAAGAGACCCAGTACTTC.

This clonotype was detected many times. V usage is TRBV12-3 or TRBV12-4 and J usage is TRBJ2-7; D is unclear. This CDR3 region has 8 residues. The V end was cut by 11 bases, the J end by 2 bases, with 1 base between. CDR3 protein: CAPYEQYF. CDR3 in DNA: TGTGCCCCCTACGAGCAGTACTTC.

This clonotype was seen a handful of times. This chain uses TRBV6-2 or TRBV6-3 with TRBJ2-5, with 11 bases fitting TRBD2. CDR1 MNHEY and CDR2 SVGEGT come from the germline V gene. V lost 3 bases and J lost 5; bases outside the gene matches: 8. The CDR3 is 16 residues long. CDR3 DNA sequence: TGTGCCAGCAGTTATCCACTAGCGGGGGTCGGGGAGACCCAGTACTTC. It is translated as CASSYPLAGVGETQYF.

The chain uses TRBV6-1 and TRBJ2-5, with 11 positions matching TRBD2. CDR3 length: 15 residues. V lost 3 bases and J lost 5; bases outside the gene matches: 5. CDR1 and CDR2 (germline): MNHNS, SASEGT. DNA of the CDR3: TGTGCCAGCAGTGATAGCGGGGGGGCCTTTGAGACCCAGTACTTC. This codes for CASSDSGGAFETQYF.

This rearrangement joins TRBV15 to TRBJ1-2; 9 bases line up with TRBD1. The germline CDR1 and CDR2 sequences are LNHNV and YYDKDF (reference sequence). The trim removed 4 bases at V and 4 bases at J, leaving 4 bases unmatched. The length of the CDR3 is 14 residues. The CDR3 DNA sequence: TGTGCCACCAGCATCCAGACAGGGGGCTATGGCTACACCTTC. Translating gives CATSIQTGGYGYTF.

In its sample, this clonotype was seen a few times. The chain employs TRBV20-1 and TRBJ2-2; a weak D match, TRBD1 (5 bases). The CDR3 covers 13 residues. Trimming shortened V by 4 bases and J by 3 bases, and 9 bases separated the two germline ends. Germline lookup yields CDR1 DFQATT and CDR2 SNEGSKA (reference sequence). The CDR3 loop is CSATDTYTGELFF. In nucleotides, the CDR3 is TGCAGTGCTACGGACACCTACACCGGGGAGCTGTTTTTT.

This chain connects TRBV5-1 to TRBJ2-2; possible D gene TRBD2, 5 bases. CDR1 SGHRS and CDR2 YFSETQ come from the germline V gene. The CDR3 has 14 amino acids. V shed 7 bases and J shed 6 bases, with 16 bases lying between them. The CDR3 reads CASQELKRAGELFF. Written as DNA, the CDR3 is TGCGCCAGCCAGGAACTCAAGAGGGCCGGGGAGCTGTTTTTT.

The rearrangement joins TRBV30 to TRBJ1-1, with unresolved D. This CDR3 has 12 amino acids. The germline V gene encodes CDR1 GTSNPN and CDR2 SVGIG (reference sequence). V dropped 0 bases and J dropped 10 bases, with 12 bases sitting between them. The chain's CDR3 is CAWSVYLVGAFF. The CDR3 nucleotides read TGTGCCTGGAGTGTGTACTTGGTAGGAGCTTTCTTT. Filled out from reference TRBV30 and TRBJ1-1, the complete variable domain reads SQTIHQWPATLVQPVGSPLSLECTVEGTSNPNLYWYRQAAGRGLQLLFYSVGIGQISSEVPQNLSASRPQDRQFILSSKKLLLSDSGFYLCAWSVYLVGAFFGQGTRLTVV.

This clonotype came up a few times. This chain uses TRBV7-6 with TRBJ2-2, with D perhaps matching TRBD1 or TRBD2 (5 bases each). V was cut by 5 bases and J by 4 bases, with 14 bases left in between. The germline V gene has CDR1 SGHVS and CDR2 FNYEAQ. The CDR3 is 15 amino acids. In DNA form, the CDR3 reads TGTGCCAGCAGCGACCGGGACCCTGCCACCGGGGAGCTGTTTTTT. Its translation: CASSDRDPATGELFF.